The clone carrying this TCR beta chain has just a few counts. The antigen is unknown. This sample was taken from a study of CD8+ T cells in alopecia areata. Extracted RNA was reverse transcribed into cDNA, the sequencing template. Data came from immunoSEQ multiplex PCR; TCRdb stores just in-frame clones and leaves some out. The profile shows some 150,000 clones, approximately 90% of them singletons. As to treatment: oral pan-JAK inhibitor, 5-10 mg twice daily. Both peripheral blood and punch biopsies of lesional scalp skin were obtained from patients who had alopecia areata. Findings of the study overall: With just one nonresponder, it is still uncertain whether baseline CD8+ expansion relates to response. Amid tofacitinib therapy, many expanded lesional clones stayed present in scalp and blood.

Germline V CDR1 and CDR2: SQVTM, ANQGSEA. V was shortened by 4 bases and J by 6 bases, with 16 bases between the two germline ends. This CDR3 is built from 15 residues. This sequence originates from a human donor with alopecia areata. The sequencing used CD8+ T cells sorted from blood, collected at week 4, from a patient treated with tofacitinib. This chain connects TRBV29-1 to TRBJ2-6, with D perhaps TRBD1 (6 bases). The CDR3 coding sequence is TGCAGCGTTGTAGGTTCTACAGGGTTGGCCAACGTCCTGACTTTC. It translates to CSVVGSTGLANVLTF.